The clone carrying this T cell receptor (beta chain) turned up a few times. Researchers sorted participants into cohorts using their self-reported clinical history. The CDR3 length is 15 residues. The V and J ends lost 6 bases and 1 base respectively, with 15 bases between them. Germline CDR1 is MNHEY and CDR2 is SVGAGI. Authors' methods: How many nucleated cells were present was estimated from reference gene primer amplification. Clones were read by immunoSEQ multiplex PCR, and TCRdb kept only the in-frame ones, dropping some. V and J calls and clone size come straight from that table; D and trimming were deduced from the DNA. The profile shows fewer than 200,000 clones, about four fifths of them singletons. The sample is drawn from a study of blood T cell repertoires in COVID-19. Study-wide context: COVID-19 samples from acute and convalescent phases originated in the United States, Italy and Spain.

The clonotype was recovered from a woman between 50 and 59 years old in a cohort exposed to, infected with or recovered from COVID-19 (not recorded which). The sequencing input was PBMCs or T cells enriched from blood (not recorded which). The V and J genes are TRBV6-5 and TRBJ1-1; the D gene is possibly TRBD1 (5 bases). The CDR3 DNA is TGTGCCAGCAGGGGTGGGGCGTCACGGAACACTGAAGCTTTCTTT. Protein: CASRGGASRNTEAFF.